This TCR beta chain came from a study of CD8 T cells in ankylosing spondylitis. This clonotype was observed a handful of times. TCRdb recomputed calls from the 5' RACE reads with MiXCR, one row per CDR3 protein. The sample has a few hundred thousand distinct CDR3 sequences, around 11% seen once. Trimming at V came to 3 bases and at J to 5 bases, leaving 6 bases not matched to a gene. The CDR3 totals 16 residues. Material: blood, either unsorted or a sorted T cell fraction (not recorded which). This TCR was sampled from a male donor with ankylosing spondylitis or in good health (not recorded which). The chain links TRBV12-3 or TRBV12-4 to TRBJ2-2; TRBD1 matches 10 bases. The DNA for the CDR3 is TGTGCCAGCAGTTTTGGACAGGGGGAAGCTACCGGGGAGCTGTTTTTT. As protein: CASSFGQGEATGELFF.